This T cell receptor beta chain was captured by sequencing in a study of T-cell memory formation after mild COVID-19 (dated by TCRdb to the early 2020s). About the study as a whole: Most TCR sequence clusters were specific to one of the two donors. Two young, previously healthy adult volunteers, one female and one male, were included in the cohort. Longitudinal TCRalpha and TCRbeta repertoire sequencing tracked T-cell clones expanding and contracting after mild COVID-19 in two donors. On the study overall, not on this receptor specifically: Contracting CD4+ clones turned up mainly in the CM and EM memory subsets, whereas EMRA was where CD8+ clones were enriched. Clones contracting from day 15 to 85 had balanced CD4/CD8 phenotypes, while a second wave expanding from day 15 to 37 was biased towards CD4+. The second-wave clones that peaked on day 37 were not confirmed to be SARS-CoV-2 specific. Some responding clones were detected in pre-infection memory, suggesting pre-existing cross-reactive memory T cells joined the SARS-CoV-2 response. Only two mild cases were covered by the study, and larger cohorts that include severe cases with pre-infection samples were considered necessary.

The instrument given in TCRdb is Illumina NovaSeq 6000. cDNA libraries for TCRalpha and TCRbeta were prepared by 5'RACE using constant-segment primers, with sample barcodes and unique molecular identifiers added. RNA was extracted from every sample with Trizol reagent. Libraries were amplified in two PCR steps, with a second sample barcode and Illumina TruSeq adapters added in the second step. Sequencing of the libraries was done on an Illumina NovaSeq, producing 2 x 150 bp paired-end reads. Processing in the source paper ran as follows. Demultiplexing of reads and collapsing into UMI-guided consensus sequences were performed with migec v1.2.7. Using mixcr v2.1.11, the UMI consensuses were aligned to TRA and TRB V and J templates and assembled into clonotypes. A clonotype was counted as expanded or contracted only when both edgeR and NoisET called the clonotype significant, with the noise models trained on biological replicates. For edgeR calls, a false discovery rate-adjusted p below 0.01 and a log2 fold-change threshold of 1 were applied. As an exploratory analysis of dynamics, PCA with hierarchical clustering was applied to max-normalized trajectories of the 1000 most abundant clonotypes. The CD4 or CD8 phenotype of responding clones was assigned using the separately sequenced CD4+ and CD8+ repertoires. The public reads were run again by TCRdb, first through fastp at Q25 and then through MiXCR, and only productive beta chains were kept. Identical CDR3 proteins give one entry, which carries the most common genes and DNA. TCRdb's processing, not the authors' own work, is the source of the V and J calls. The sample table lists about 310,000 distinct CDR3 sequences, roughly 21% of them with a count of one. Clones ranked in the top ten supply 20% to 25% of the sample.

CDR1 and CDR2 (SGHAT, FQNNGV) derive from the germline V gene. V lost 5 bases and J lost 9 bases, and the count of bases not matched to a germline gene is 7. Including the terminal cysteine and phenylalanine, the CDR3 comprises 12 residues. Only the CDR3 portion is preserved as DNA: 36 bases, with reading frame beginning at the first base. Ficoll-Paque density gradient centrifugation was the method used to isolate PBMCs. On this clonotype: Which antigen it targets is not known. No base quality information exists; no much larger clone differs at one position.

The sample taken for sequencing was PBMCs or a T cell subset sorted from them (not recorded which). The sequence came from a man in his late teens or twenties who had mild COVID-19 (a few samples of this study predate the infection). The sample titles of this study are shuffled in the database, so cell type and time point are left out; the donor was told from shared clones. Rearrangement joined TRBV11-2 to TRBJ2-7, and 7 junctional nucleotides match TRBD2. The DNA sequence is TGTGCCAGCAGCACAGAGCGGGGCGGGCAGTACTTC. Its translation reads: CASSTERGGQYF.